These T cell receptor beta chains were read from a single sample in a study. TCRdb called the RT-PCR reads again in MiXCR, with one record for every CDR3 protein. The sample lists about 680,000 distinct CDR3 sequences, more than 13% occurring once. The sequencing sample was made of memory CD4+ T cells from blood. The receptors come from a female donor in good health, serving as a healthy control. Each CDR3 is given with its conserved first and last residue. Each record gives: D gene, J gene, V gene, clone size, CDR3 protein, CDR3 DNA. The D gene is left open where the match is weak. The size field is filled for only some rows; it gives once, few, many or a size class.

>TRBD2|TRBJ2-6|TRBV15|few
CATSRARGGTGANVLTF
TGTGCCACCAGCAGGGCCCGCGGGGGAACTGGGGCCAACGTCCTGACTTTC
>TRBD1|TRBJ1-5|TRBV12-3/TRBV12-4|NA
CANSRQGRDQPQHF
TGTGCCAACAGCCGACAGGGTCGAGATCAGCCCCAGCATTTT
>NA|TRBJ1-1|TRBV3-1|NA
CASSRVVAMNTEAFF
TGTGCCAGCAGCCGGGTGGTTGCCATGAACACTGAAGCTTTCTTT
>NA|TRBJ1-6|TRBV6-4|few
CASSESFKDSPLHF
TGTGCCAGCAGTGAGTCATTTAAGGACTCACCCCTCCACTTT
>NA|TRBJ1-2|TRBV7-9|few
CASSPGPSAEGYTF
TGTGCCAGCAGCCCGGGACCCTCAGCAGAGGGCTACACCTTC
>TRBD1|TRBJ1-1|TRBV9|NA
CASSVVTGGTEAFF
TGTGCCAGCAGCGTAGTTACAGGGGGCACTGAAGCTTTCTTT
>NA|TRBJ2-3|TRBV28|many
CASVQASLSTDTQYF
TGTGCCAGCGTCCAGGCTAGCCTCAGCACAGATACGCAGTATTTT
>NA|TRBJ1-6|TRBV28|few
CASSLQFRGKSYNSPLHF
TGTGCCAGCAGTTTACAGTTTAGAGGGAAGTCCTATAATTCACCCCTCCACTTT
>TRBD1|TRBJ2-3|TRBV29-1|NA
CSARGGQSTDTQYF
TGCAGCGCCCGTGGGGGACAGAGCACAGATACGCAGTATTTT
>NA|TRBJ1-5|TRBV3-1|few
CASRPRDRDQPQHF
TGTGCCAGCAGACCCCGGGACCGAGATCAGCCCCAGCATTTT
>NA|TRBJ1-5|TRBV12-3/TRBV12-4|many
CASSHTSTGDQPQHF
TGTGCCAGCAGTCACACTTCGACAGGAGATCAGCCCCAGCATTTT
>TRBD1|TRBJ1-2|TRBV5-6|NA
CASSADRGLGYGYTF
TGTGCCAGCAGCGCTGACAGGGGGCTCGGCTATGGCTACACCTTC
>NA|TRBJ2-4|TRBV10-1|NA
CASSESGLAKNIQYF
TGCGCCAGCAGTGAGTCAGGACTAGCCAAAAACATTCAGTACTTC
>TRBD1|TRBJ2-7|TRBV7-9|NA
CASSHLRDRGYEQYF
TGTGCCAGCAGCCATCTCCGGGACAGGGGCTACGAGCAGTACTTC
>NA|TRBJ2-7|TRBV5-1|few
CASSGGGQTLSYEQYF
TGCGCCAGCAGCGGGGGGGGACAGACTCTCTCCTACGAGCAGTACTTC
>NA|TRBJ1-1|TRBV5-1|few
CASSSGGGRNTEAFF
TGCGCCAGCAGCTCCGGAGGGGGAAGGAACACTGAAGCTTTCTTT
>NA|TRBJ2-1|TRBV20-1|NA
CSARVTSYNEQFF
TGCAGTGCTAGGGTTACTAGTTACAATGAGCAGTTCTTC
>NA|TRBJ2-3|TRBV12-3/TRBV12-4|many
CASKIQDSADTQYF
TGTGCCAGCAAAATACAGGACAGTGCAGATACGCAGTATTTT
>NA|TRBJ2-1|TRBV27|many
CASSLLGARKYNEQFF
TGTGCCAGCAGTTTACTCGGCGCCCGGAAATACAATGAGCAGTTCTTC
>NA|TRBJ2-6|TRBV6-5|many
CASSSKVSGANVLTF
TGTGCCAGCAGCTCCAAAGTCTCTGGGGCCAACGTCCTGACTTTC
>NA|TRBJ2-7|TRBV6-2/TRBV6-3|many
CASTLQGSSYEQYF
TGTGCCAGCACCCTCCAGGGTAGTTCCTACGAGCAGTACTTC
>NA|TRBJ1-6|TRBV10-3|few
CAIGSSYNSPLHF
TGTGCCATCGGGAGTTCCTATAATTCACCCCTCCACTTT
>NA|TRBJ1-6|TRBV29-1|NA
CSVSAGPRDSPLHF
TGCAGCGTATCCGCGGGCCCGAGGGATTCACCCCTCCACTTT
>TRBD2|TRBJ2-1|TRBV20-1|many
CSATWLAGGSYNEQFF
TGCAGTGCTACGTGGCTAGCGGGAGGTTCCTACAATGAGCAGTTCTTC
>TRBD2|TRBJ2-7|TRBV9|few
CASSVQSSGNEQYF
TGTGCCAGCAGCGTCCAGTCTAGCGGGAACGAGCAGTACTTC
>NA|TRBJ2-1|TRBV20-1|many
CSADLGGPVGYNEQFF
TGCAGTGCTGACCTCGGAGGCCCGGTTGGGTACAATGAGCAGTTCTTC
>NA|TRBJ2-7|TRBV20-1|NA
CSARDIGFSYEQYF
TGCAGTGCTAGAGATATCGGTTTCTCCTACGAGCAGTACTTC
>NA|TRBJ1-2|TRBV6-7|few
CASSYSRFERLGVDHGYTF
TGTGCCAGCAGTTACTCCCGGTTCGAACGCTTGGGCGTCGACCATGGCTACACCTTC
>NA|TRBJ1-2|TRBV29-1|many
CSVVGGNYGYTF
TGCAGCGTTGTCGGGGGAAACTATGGCTACACCTTC
>NA|TRBJ1-2|TRBV5-1|NA
CASSYERVGYTF
TGCGCCAGCAGCTATGAGAGGGTAGGCTACACCTTC
>TRBD1|TRBJ2-7|TRBV6-5|NA
CASSFSPGGEQYF
TGTGCCAGCAGTTTCTCCCCAGGGGGAGAGCAGTACTTC
>TRBD1|TRBJ1-3|TRBV27|few
CASSSHNTGVSGGTIYF
TGTGCCAGCAGTTCCCACAATACAGGGGTTTCAGGAGGCACCATATATTTT
>NA|TRBJ2-5|TRBV7-2|many
CASSSHAASAGLAQYF
TGTGCCAGCAGCTCTCATGCCGCTAGCGCCGGGTTGGCCCAGTACTTC
>TRBD1|TRBJ2-4|TRBV20-1|many
CSAPRGQGGHIQYF
TGCAGTGCTCCCCGGGGACAGGGCGGTCACATTCAGTACTTC
>NA|TRBJ1-1|TRBV30|NA
CAWMRAGDMNTEAFF
TGTGCCTGGATGAGGGCAGGGGACATGAACACTGAAGCTTTCTTT
>TRBD2|TRBJ2-1|TRBV29-1|many
CSVSGGPEDEQFF
TGCAGCGTAAGCGGGGGCCCCGAGGATGAGCAGTTCTTC